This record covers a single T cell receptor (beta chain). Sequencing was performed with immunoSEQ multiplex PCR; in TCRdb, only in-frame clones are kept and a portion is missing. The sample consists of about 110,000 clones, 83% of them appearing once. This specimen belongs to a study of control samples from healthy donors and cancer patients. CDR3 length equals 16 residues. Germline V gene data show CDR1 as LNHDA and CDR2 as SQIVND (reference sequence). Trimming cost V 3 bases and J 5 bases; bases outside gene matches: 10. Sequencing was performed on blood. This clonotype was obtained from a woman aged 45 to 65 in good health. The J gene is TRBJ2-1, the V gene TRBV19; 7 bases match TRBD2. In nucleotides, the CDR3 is TGTGCCAGTAGTATTAGGGTTGGGGGGGGACACAATGAGCAGTTCTTC. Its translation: CASSIRVGGGHNEQFF.